This TCR beta chain was retrieved from a study of CD8 T cells in ankylosing spondylitis. Points from the study as a whole: A subset of motif variants has previously been described in the synovial fluid and blood of reactive arthritis. CD8+ cells made up the disease-linked clones, which were relatively rare in peripheral blood. In ankylosing spondylitis patients, matched synovial fluid reportedly showed significant enrichment of disease-linked clones. Apparently characteristic of ankylosing spondylitis blood was a TCR beta motif (about 8 highly homologous variants).

Using quantitative 5'-RACE with molecular barcodes, the authors made TCR beta libraries. One entry per CDR3 protein results from TCRdb running MiXCR on the 5' RACE reads. The sample contains 500,000 or so distinct CDR3 sequences, roughly 5% of which appear only once. There are 14 residues in the CDR3. Germline values: CDR1 SGHRS, CDR2 YFSETQ. The V end lost 4 bases, the J end lost 6 bases, and 15 bases lay between the germline ends. This clonotype occurred a few times. What it binds is unknown. The TCR sequence derives from a male donor with ankylosing spondylitis. Source material: blood, either unsorted or a sorted T cell fraction (not recorded which). The chain joins TRBV5-1 to TRBJ2-3; unclear D gene. For the CDR3, the DNA is TGCGCCAGCAGCCCACCGCGGACGCCGGATACGCAGTATTTT. It is translated as CASSPPRTPDTQYF.